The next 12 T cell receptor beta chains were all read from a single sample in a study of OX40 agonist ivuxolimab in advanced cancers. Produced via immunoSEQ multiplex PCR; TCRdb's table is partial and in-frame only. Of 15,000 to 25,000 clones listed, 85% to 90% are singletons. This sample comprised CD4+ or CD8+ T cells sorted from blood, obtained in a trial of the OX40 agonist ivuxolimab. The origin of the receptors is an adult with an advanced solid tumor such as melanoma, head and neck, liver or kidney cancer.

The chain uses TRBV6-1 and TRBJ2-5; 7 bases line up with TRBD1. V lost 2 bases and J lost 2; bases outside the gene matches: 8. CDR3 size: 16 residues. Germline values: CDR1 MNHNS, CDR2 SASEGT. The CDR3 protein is CASSEWRQGVQETQYF. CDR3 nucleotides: TGTGCCAGCAGTGAATGGAGACAGGGTGTACAAGAGACCCAGTACTTC.

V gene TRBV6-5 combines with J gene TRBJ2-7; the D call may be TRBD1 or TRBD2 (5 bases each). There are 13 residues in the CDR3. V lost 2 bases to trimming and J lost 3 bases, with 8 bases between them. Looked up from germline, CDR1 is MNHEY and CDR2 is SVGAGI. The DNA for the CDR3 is TGTGCCAGCAGTTACAGGGACGGCTACGAGCAGTACTTC. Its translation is CASSYRDGYEQYF.

The CDR3 loop is CASSQVQGSSYNEQFF. CDR3 bases: TGTGCCAGCAGCCAAGTTCAGGGGAGCTCCTACAATGAGCAGTTCTTC. The chain has TRBV4-2 and TRBJ2-1; maybe TRBD1 (6 bases). Per the germline V gene, CDR1 is LGHNA and CDR2 is YNFKEQ. The V end was cut by 1 base, the J end by 0 bases, with 10 bases between. CDR3 length: 16 amino acids.

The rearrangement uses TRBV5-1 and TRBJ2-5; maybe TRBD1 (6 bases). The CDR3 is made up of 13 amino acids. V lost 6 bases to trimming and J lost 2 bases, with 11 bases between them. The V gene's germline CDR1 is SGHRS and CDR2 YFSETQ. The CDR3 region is CASKTGTQETQYF. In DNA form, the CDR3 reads TGCGCCAGCAAAACAGGGACACAAGAGACCCAGTACTTC.

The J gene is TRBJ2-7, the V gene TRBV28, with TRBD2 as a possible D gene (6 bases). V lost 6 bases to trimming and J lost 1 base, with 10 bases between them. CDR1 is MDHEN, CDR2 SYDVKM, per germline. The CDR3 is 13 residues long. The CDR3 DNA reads TGTGCCAGCAGCCCGGGACTTTCCTACGAGCAGTACTTC. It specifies CASSPGLSYEQYF.

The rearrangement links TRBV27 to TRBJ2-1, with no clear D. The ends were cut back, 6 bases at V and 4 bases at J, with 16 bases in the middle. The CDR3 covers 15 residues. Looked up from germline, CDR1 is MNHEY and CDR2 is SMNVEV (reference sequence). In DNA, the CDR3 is TGTGCCAGCAGGGTGACACCCATGGGTTACAATGAGCAGTTCTTC. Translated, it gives CASRVTPMGYNEQFF.

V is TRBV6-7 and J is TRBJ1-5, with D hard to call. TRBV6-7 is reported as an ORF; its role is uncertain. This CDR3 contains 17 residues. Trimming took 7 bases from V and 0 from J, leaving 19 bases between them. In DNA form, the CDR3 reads TGTGCCAGCATCTCCACATCTAAAATGCTTAGCAATCAGCCCCAGCATTTT. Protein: CASISTSKMLSNQPQHF.

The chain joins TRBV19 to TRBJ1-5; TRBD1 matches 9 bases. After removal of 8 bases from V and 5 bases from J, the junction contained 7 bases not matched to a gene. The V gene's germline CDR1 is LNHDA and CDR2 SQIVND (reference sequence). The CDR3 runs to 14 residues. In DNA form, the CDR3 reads TGTGCCAGTTTGCCGGGACAGGGCTATCAGCCCCAGCATTTT. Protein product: CASLPGQGYQPQHF.

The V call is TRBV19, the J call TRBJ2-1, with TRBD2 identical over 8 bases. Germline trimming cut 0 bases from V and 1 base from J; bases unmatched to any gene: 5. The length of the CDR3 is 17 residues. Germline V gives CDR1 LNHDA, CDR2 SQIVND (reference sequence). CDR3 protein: CASSIDLASGSYNEQFF. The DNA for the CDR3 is TGTGCCAGTAGTATAGATCTGGCTAGCGGGTCCTACAATGAGCAGTTCTTC.

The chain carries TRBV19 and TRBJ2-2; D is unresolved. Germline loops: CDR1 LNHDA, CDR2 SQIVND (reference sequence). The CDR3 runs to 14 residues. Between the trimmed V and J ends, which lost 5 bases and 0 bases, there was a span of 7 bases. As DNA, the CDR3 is TGTGCCAGTAGTTGGGCGCCGAACACCGGGGAGCTGTTTTTT. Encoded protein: CASSWAPNTGELFF.

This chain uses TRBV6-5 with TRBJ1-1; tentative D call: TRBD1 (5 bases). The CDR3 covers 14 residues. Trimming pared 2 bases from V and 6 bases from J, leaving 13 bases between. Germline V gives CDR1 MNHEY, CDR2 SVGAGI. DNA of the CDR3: TGTGCCAGCAGTTACGCAGGGATCTTCGCTGAAGCTTTCTTT. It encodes CASSYAGIFAEAFF.

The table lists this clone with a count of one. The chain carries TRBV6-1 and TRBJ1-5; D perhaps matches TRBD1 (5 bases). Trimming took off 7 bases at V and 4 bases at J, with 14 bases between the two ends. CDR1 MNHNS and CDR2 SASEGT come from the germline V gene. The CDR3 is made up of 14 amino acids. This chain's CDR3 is CASKIGGGNQPQHF. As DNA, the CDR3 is TGTGCCAGCAAAATCGGGGGGGGGAATCAGCCCCAGCATTTT.